Only a few counts were recorded for the clone carrying this TCR beta chain. No antigen is known for it. V was clipped by 4 bases and J by 1 base, with 10 bases between them. Germline lookup yields CDR1 SGHVS and CDR2 FQNEAQ. CDR3 size: 14 residues. Researchers prepared the TCRbeta library using unique molecular identifiers, the study reports. TCRdb passed the PCR reads through MiXCR, listing each CDR3 protein once. Of 450,000 to 550,000 distinct CDR3 sequences listed, more than 9.5% are singletons. This sample is part of a study of T-cell reconstitution after alpha-beta-depleted transplantation in children. Study-level findings and limits: Several hundred expanded graft clones reportedly gave rise to the alpha-beta T cells present about two months after transplant. Some patients showed high day-60 TCRbeta diversity, which derived from surviving recipient T cells and thymic progenitors. Among T cells one year after transplant, newly produced cells accounted for most counts and diversity.

This sequence joins TRBV7-8 and TRBJ1-1; D is perhaps TRBD1 (6 bases). The source was PBMCs, mostly from graft donor cells, collected 180 days after TCRalphabeta/CD19-depleted stem cell transplant. The TCR comes from a female patient under 10 years old who had a stem cell transplant for aplastic anemia, so the T cells may come from the graft donor. DNA for the CDR3: TGTGCCAGCAGCTCTCCACAGGGGAACACTGAAGCTTTCTTT. Its translation: CASSSPQGNTEAFF.